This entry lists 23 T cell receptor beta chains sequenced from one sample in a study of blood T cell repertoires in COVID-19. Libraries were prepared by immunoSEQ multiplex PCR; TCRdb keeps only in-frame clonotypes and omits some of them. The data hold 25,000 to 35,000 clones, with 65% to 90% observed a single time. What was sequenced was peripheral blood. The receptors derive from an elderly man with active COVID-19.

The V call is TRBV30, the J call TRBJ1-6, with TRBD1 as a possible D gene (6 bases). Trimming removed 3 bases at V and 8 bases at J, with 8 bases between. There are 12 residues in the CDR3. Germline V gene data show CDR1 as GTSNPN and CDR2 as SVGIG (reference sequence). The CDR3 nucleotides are TGTGCCTGGAGCCGGACAGATTCACCCCTCCACTTT. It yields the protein CAWSRTDSPLHF.

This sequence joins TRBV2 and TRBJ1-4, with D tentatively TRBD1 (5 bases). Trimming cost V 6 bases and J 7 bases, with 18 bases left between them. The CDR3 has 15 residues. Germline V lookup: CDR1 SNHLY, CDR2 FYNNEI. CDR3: CASRATSQGGEKLFF. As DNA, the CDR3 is TGTGCCAGCAGGGCCACCTCCCAGGGAGGTGAAAAACTGTTTTTT.

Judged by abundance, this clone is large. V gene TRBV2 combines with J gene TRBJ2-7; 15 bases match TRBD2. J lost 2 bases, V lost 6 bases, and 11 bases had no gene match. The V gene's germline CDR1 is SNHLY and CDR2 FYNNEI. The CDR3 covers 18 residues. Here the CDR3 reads CASSEYLGTSGGTYEQYF. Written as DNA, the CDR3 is TGTGCCAGCAGCGAGTATCTCGGGACTAGCGGGGGGACCTACGAGCAGTACTTC. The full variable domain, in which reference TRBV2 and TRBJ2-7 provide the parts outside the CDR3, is EPEVTQTPSHQVTQMGQEVILRCVPISNHLYFYWYRQILGQKVEFLVSFYNNEISEKSEIFDDQFSVERPDGSNFTLKIRSTKLEDSAMYFCASSEYLGTSGGTYEQYFGPGTRLTVT.

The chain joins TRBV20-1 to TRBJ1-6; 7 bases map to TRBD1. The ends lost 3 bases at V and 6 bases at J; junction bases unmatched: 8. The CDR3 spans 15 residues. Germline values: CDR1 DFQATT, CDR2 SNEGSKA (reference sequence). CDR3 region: CSASRGQNLNSPLHF. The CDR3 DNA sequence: TGCAGTGCTAGTAGGGGGCAGAACCTTAATTCACCCCTCCACTTT.

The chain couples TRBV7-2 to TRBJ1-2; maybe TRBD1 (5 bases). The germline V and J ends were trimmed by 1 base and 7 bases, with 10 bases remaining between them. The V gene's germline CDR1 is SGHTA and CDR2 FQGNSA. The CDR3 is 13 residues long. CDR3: CASSLGGVRGYTF. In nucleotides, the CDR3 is TGTGCCAGCAGCTTAGGGGGGGTCCGTGGCTACACCTTC.

CDR3 sequence reads: CASSLGSTGEAFF. CDR3 sequence (DNA): TGTGCCAGCAGCTTAGGGTCTACGGGGGAAGCTTTCTTT. The chain couples TRBV7-9 to TRBJ1-1, with D unclear. Trimming took 1 base from V and 8 from J, leaving 11 bases between them. This CDR3 comprises 13 residues. CDR1 and CDR2 (germline): SEHNR, FQNEAQ (reference sequence).

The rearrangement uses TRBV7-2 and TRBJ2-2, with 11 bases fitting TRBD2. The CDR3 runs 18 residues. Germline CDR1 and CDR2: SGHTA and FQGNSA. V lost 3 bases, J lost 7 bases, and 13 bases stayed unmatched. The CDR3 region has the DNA TGTGCCAGCAGCTTCCCCTTTATAGCGGGGGGGACCGACGGGGAGCTGTTTTTT. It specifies CASSFPFIAGGTDGELFF.

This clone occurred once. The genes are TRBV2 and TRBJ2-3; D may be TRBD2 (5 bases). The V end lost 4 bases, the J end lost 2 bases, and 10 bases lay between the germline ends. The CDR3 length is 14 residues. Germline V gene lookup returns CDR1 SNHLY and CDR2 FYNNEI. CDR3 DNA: TGTGCCAGCAGTGGAGTTAGCGACACAGATACGCAGTATTTT. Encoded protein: CASSGVSDTDTQYF. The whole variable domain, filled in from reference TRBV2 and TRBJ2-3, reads EPEVTQTPSHQVTQMGQEVILRCVPISNHLYFYWYRQILGQKVEFLVSFYNNEISEKSEIFDDQFSVERPDGSNFTLKIRSTKLEDSAMYFCASSGVSDTDTQYFGPGTRLTVL.

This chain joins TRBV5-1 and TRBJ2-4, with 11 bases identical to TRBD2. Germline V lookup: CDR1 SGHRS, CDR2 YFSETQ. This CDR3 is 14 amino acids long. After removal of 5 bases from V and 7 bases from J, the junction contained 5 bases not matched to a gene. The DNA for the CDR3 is TGCGCCAGCAGGGCCGGGACTAGCGGCAACATTCAGTACTTC. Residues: CASRAGTSGNIQYF.

The CDR3 loop reads CASSAGRRDTEAFF. The CDR3, as DNA: TGTGCCAGCTCAGCGGGACGCCGGGACACTGAAGCTTTCTTT. The J gene is TRBJ1-1, the V gene TRBV18; possibly TRBD1 for D (5 bases). V gave up 5 bases and J gave up 3 bases, with 13 bases separating them. Germline CDR1 is KGHSH and CDR2 is LQKENI. CDR3 size: 14 residues.

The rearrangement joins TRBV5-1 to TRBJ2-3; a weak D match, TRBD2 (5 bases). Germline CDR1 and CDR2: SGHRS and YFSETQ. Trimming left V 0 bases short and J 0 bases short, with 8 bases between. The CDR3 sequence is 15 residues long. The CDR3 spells CASSLGSGSTDTQYF. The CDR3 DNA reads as TGCGCCAGCAGCTTGGGTTCGGGGAGCACAGATACGCAGTATTTT.

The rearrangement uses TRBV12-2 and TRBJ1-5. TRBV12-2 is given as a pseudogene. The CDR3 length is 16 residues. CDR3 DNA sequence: TGTGCAAGTCGCTTAGCCTTAGGGGGGGACAATCAGCCCCAGCATTTT. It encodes CASRLALGGDNQPQHF.

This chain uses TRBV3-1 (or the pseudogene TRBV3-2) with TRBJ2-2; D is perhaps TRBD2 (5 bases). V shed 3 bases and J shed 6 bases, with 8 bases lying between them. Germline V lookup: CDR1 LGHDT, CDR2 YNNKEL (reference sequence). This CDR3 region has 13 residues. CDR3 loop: CASSHREPGELFF. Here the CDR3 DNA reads TGTGCCAGCAGCCACCGGGAACCCGGGGAGCTGTTTTTT.

The CDR3 coding sequence is TGTGCCAGCAGCCTAAGAGGGAATAGCATGAACATTCAGTACTTC. Translation gives CASSLRGNSMNIQYF. The gene calls are TRBV4-2 and TRBJ2-4, with a weak D call TRBD2 (5 bases). Deletions cut 4 bases from V and 7 bases from J, with 17 bases between. The CDR3 contains 15 residues. Germline V gene data show CDR1 as LGHNA and CDR2 as YNFKEQ.

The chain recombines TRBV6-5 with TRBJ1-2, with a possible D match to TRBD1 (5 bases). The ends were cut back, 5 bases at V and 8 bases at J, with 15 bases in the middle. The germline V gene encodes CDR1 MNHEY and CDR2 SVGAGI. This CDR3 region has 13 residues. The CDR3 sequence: CASSTVRVGGYTF. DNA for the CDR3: TGTGCCAGCAGTACCGTCAGGGTTGGCGGCTACACCTTC.

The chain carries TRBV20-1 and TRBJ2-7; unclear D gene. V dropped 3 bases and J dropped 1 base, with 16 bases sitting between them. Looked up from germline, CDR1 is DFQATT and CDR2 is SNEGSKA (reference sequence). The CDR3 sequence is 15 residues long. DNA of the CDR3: TGCAGTGCTAGTTCCCCAACGCGCGGATCCTACGAGCAGTACTTC. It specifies CSASSPTRGSYEQYF.

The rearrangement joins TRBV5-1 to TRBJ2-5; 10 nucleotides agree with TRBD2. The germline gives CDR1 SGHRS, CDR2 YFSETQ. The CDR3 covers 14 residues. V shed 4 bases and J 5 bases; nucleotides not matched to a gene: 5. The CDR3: CASSLSGGFETQYF. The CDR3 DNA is TGCGCCAGCAGCCTTAGCGGGGGGTTTGAGACCCAGTACTTC.

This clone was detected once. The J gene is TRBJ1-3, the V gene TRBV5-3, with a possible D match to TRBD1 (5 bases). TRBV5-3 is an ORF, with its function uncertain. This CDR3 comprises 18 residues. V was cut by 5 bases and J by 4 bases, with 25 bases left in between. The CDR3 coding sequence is TGTGCCAGAAGTTATTTTTCGGGTGGCAGGGCGTCGGGAAACACCATATATTTT. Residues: CARSYFSGGRASGNTIYF.

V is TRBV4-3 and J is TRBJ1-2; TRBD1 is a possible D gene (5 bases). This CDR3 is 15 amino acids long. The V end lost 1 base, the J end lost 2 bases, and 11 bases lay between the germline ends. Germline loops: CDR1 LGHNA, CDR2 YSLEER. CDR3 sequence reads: CASSQVHQGNYGYTF. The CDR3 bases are TGCGCCAGCAGCCAAGTACATCAGGGAAACTATGGCTACACCTTC.

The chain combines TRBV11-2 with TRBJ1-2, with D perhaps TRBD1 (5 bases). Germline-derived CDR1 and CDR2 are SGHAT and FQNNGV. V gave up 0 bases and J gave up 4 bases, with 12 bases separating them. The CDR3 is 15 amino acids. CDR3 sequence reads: CASSLEPRGVYGYTF. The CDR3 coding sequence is TGTGCCAGCAGCTTAGAACCAAGGGGTGTCTATGGCTACACCTTC.

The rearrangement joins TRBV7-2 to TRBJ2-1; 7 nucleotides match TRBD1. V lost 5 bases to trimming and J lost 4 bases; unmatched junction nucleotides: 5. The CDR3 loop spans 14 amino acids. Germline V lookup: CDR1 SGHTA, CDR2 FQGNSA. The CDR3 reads CASSTPGQYNEQFF. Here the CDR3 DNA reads TGTGCCAGCAGCACGCCGGGACAGTACAATGAGCAGTTCTTC.

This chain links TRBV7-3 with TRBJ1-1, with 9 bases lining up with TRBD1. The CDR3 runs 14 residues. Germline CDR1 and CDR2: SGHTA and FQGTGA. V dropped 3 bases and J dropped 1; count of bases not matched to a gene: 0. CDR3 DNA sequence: TGTGCCAGCAGCTTGGGACAGGGGAACACTGAAGCTTTCTTT. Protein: CASSLGQGNTEAFF.

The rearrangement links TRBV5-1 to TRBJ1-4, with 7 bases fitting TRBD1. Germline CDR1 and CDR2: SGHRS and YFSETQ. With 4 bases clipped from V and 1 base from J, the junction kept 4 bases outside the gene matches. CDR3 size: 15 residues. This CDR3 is CASSKGDRTNEKLFF. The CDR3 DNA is TGCGCCAGCAGCAAAGGGGACAGAACTAATGAAAAACTGTTTTTT.